This T cell receptor beta chain was profiled in a study of T cells in Graves' hyperthyroidism and ophthalmopathy. Study-wide background: The authors collected peripheral blood at initial diagnosis, before any treatment.

Notes on the study in general: Blood samples included most of the expanded thyroid clonotypes exceeding 0.001.

In its sample, this clonotype was seen many times. What it binds is not known. What was amplified from RNA transcripts were TCR beta CDR3 regions. HTBI primers were the set used in a first-round RT-PCR of the TCR CDR3. TCRdb processed the multiplex PCR reads anew with MiXCR; each CDR3 protein has one entry. The sample records about 330,000 distinct CDR3 sequences, around 15% being singletons. Germline CDR1 SEHNR, CDR2 FQNEAQ (reference sequence). V dropped 2 bases and J dropped 1 base, with 18 bases sitting between them. The CDR3 runs to 18 residues. This chain links TRBV7-9 with TRBJ2-1; D call uncertain. This TCR was recovered from a woman between 40 and 55 years old with Graves' ophthalmopathy. Sequenced: blood. CDR3 sequence reads: CASSLIGLKGRSYNEQFF. The CDR3 nucleotides read TGTGCCAGCAGCTTAATCGGTTTAAAGGGCCGGTCCTACAATGAGCAGTTCTTC. Full variable domain (outside the CDR3, taken from reference TRBV7-9 and TRBJ2-1): DTGVSQNPRHKITKRGQNVTFRCDPISEHNRLYWYRQTLGQGPEFLTYFQNEAQLEKSRLLSDRFSAERPKGSFSTLEIQRTEQGDSAMYLCASSLIGLKGRSYNEQFFGPGTRLTVL.